The clone carrying this T cell receptor beta chain was seen repeatedly, ten times or more. As handled by the study authors: Amplifying reference gene primers gave estimates of nucleated cell counts. Sequencing was performed with immunoSEQ multiplex PCR; in TCRdb, only in-frame clones are kept and a portion is missing. Clone size and V and J calls were adopted from that table, with D and trimming inferred from the DNA. Among a few hundred thousand clones listed, more than 80% were seen once. This record belongs to a study of blood T cell repertoires in COVID-19. Study overall: Spain, Italy and the United States supplied samples that represented acute and convalescent COVID-19.

The clonotype comes from a man aged 40-50 years with acute or convalescent COVID-19. Sequencing was performed on peripheral blood.

The CDR3 region is CASSISAGSSSPLHF. CDR3 nucleotide sequence: TGTGCCAGTAGTATCTCCGCAGGTTCAAGTTCACCCCTCCACTTT. The rearrangement links TRBV19 to TRBJ1-6; D not certain. CDR3 length: 15 amino acids. Germline CDR1 is LNHDA and CDR2 is SQIVND (reference sequence). The V gene lost 3 bases and the J gene lost 9 bases, with 15 bases spanning the gap.